These 10 T cell receptor beta chains were all obtained from the same sample, sequenced in a study of post-analysis software for immune sequencing data (dated by TCRdb to the mid-2010s). General conclusions and limits of the study: Significantly higher frequencies in patients than in controls were found for roughly 5 TRBV segments, including TRBV5-6, TRBV5-1 and TRBV20-1.

The library was made by PCR. The instrument given in TCRdb is Illumina HiSeq 2500. Unique molecular identifiers were incorporated into TCR beta cDNA libraries to reduce PCR and sequencing biases. TCRdb's own reprocessing of the public reads used fastp at Q25 and MiXCR and kept productive beta chains. Each entry merges the rows of one CDR3 protein and shows their most common DNA and genes. The sample includes almost 700,000 distinct CDR3 sequences, with over 45% observed a single time. The leading ten clones occupy 10% to 12% of the sample. The antigens these receptors bind are not known. Sequencing input: blood. All receptors derive from a girl aged 2 to 10 with multiple sclerosis.

The chain employs TRBV20-1 and TRBJ2-1, with 8 bases identical to TRBD2. The germline V gene has CDR1 DFQATT and CDR2 SNEGSKA (reference sequence). CDR3 length: 13 residues. Trimming cost V 3 bases and J 6 bases; bases outside gene matches: 4. CDR3 nucleotides: TGCAGTGCTAGGGCTCTAGCGGGCAATGAGCAGTTCTTC. It specifies CSARALAGNEQFF.

The V and J genes are TRBV20-1 and TRBJ1-1; D is ambiguous. The CDR3 sequence is 13 residues long. Looked up from germline, CDR1 is DFQATT and CDR2 is SNEGSKA (reference sequence). V was cut by 4 bases and J by 5 bases, with 14 bases left in between. DNA for the CDR3: TGCAGTGCTATCGAGCCCTCTAGTACTGAAGCTTTCTTT. Translating it yields CSAIEPSSTEAFF.

This chain connects TRBV9 to TRBJ1-1, with TRBD1 matching over 9 bases. Germline loops: CDR1 SGDLS, CDR2 YYNGEE. This CDR3 has 15 amino acids. The V segment lost 1 base and the J segment 1 base; nucleotides outside the gene matches: 2. The CDR3 loop reads CASSVRTGANTEAFF. For the CDR3, the DNA is TGTGCCAGCAGCGTAAGGACAGGGGCGAACACTGAAGCTTTCTTT. The variable domain in full, completed from reference TRBV9 and TRBJ1-1, reads DSGVTQTPKHLITATGQRVTLRCSPRSGDLSVYWYQQSLDQGLQFLIQYYNGEERAKGNILERFSAQQFPDLHSELNLSSLELGDSALYFCASSVRTGANTEAFFGQGTRLTVV.

The chain joins TRBV20-1 to TRBJ2-5; 7 nucleotides line up with TRBD1. The junction had 4 bases not matched to a gene; V was cut back by 3 bases and J by 3 bases. Germline-derived CDR1 and CDR2 are DFQATT and SNEGSKA (reference sequence). The CDR3 is 13 residues long. CDR3 nucleotide sequence: TGCAGTGCTAGCGGGACAGACAAAGAGACCCAGTACTTC. Translated, it gives CSASGTDKETQYF.

There are a few counts of this clonotype. The chain links TRBV28 to TRBJ2-6; D remains ambiguous. Between the trimmed V and J ends, which lost 1 base and 0 bases, there was a span of 10 bases. The CDR3 is 17 amino acids. Germline values: CDR1 MDHEN, CDR2 SYDVKM. CDR3 sequence reads: CASSLSDVGSGANVLTF. CDR3 sequence (DNA): TGTGCCAGCAGTTTATCAGACGTGGGCTCTGGGGCCAACGTCCTGACTTTC. The variable domain in full, completed from reference TRBV28 and TRBJ2-6, reads DVKVTQSSRYLVKRTGEKVFLECVQDMDHENMFWYRQDPGLGLRLIYFSYDVKMKEKGDIPEGYSVSREKKERFSLILESASTNQTSMYLCASSLSDVGSGANVLTFGAGSRLTVL.

This sequence joins TRBV5-1 and TRBJ2-1; D may be TRBD1 (6 bases). The CDR3 spans 16 residues. The V end lost 7 bases, the J end lost 4 bases, and 21 bases lay between the germline ends. CDR1 SGHRS and CDR2 YFSETQ come from the germline V gene. CDR3 DNA sequence: TGCGCCAGCGGGATCAATCCGGGACAAGAATACAATGAGCAGTTCTTC. This codes for CASGINPGQEYNEQFF. Together with reference TRBV5-1 and TRBJ2-1, the CDR3 gives the full variable domain: KAGVTQTPRYLIKTRGQQVTLSCSPISGHRSVSWYQQTPGQGLQFLFEYFSETQRNKGNFPGRFSGRQFSNSRSEMNVSTLELGDSALYLCASGINPGQEYNEQFFGPGTRLTVL.

The CDR3: CSARGLAGGQPSTDTQYF. In DNA form, the CDR3 reads TGCAGTGCTAGAGGACTAGCGGGAGGACAGCCTAGCACAGATACGCAGTATTTT. The V and J genes are TRBV20-1 and TRBJ2-3; TRBD2 agrees at 13 bases. The junction had 7 bases not matched to a gene; V was cut back by 1 base and J by 0 bases. Germline V gives CDR1 DFQATT, CDR2 SNEGSKA (reference sequence). The CDR3 has 18 amino acids.

The chain recombines TRBV20-1 with TRBJ2-3; no clear D. Germline V CDR1 and CDR2: DFQATT, SNEGSKA (reference sequence). This CDR3 region has 14 residues. DNA of the CDR3: TGCAGCGCCCCAGTTGGGGTCAGTGGAGATACGCAGTATTTT. It yields the protein CSAPVGVSGDTQYF.

Details on this clonotype: An end of the junction differs from the germline gene, which may be a read error. The chain is built from TRBV11-2 and TRBJ2-7, with D unclear. The CDR3 spans 15 residues. Per germline, CDR1 SGHAT and CDR2 FQNNGV. The CDR3 is CVSSLDPGPSYEQYF. CDR3 bases: TGTGTCAGCAGCTTAGATCCCGGACCCTCCTACGAGCAGTACTTC.

The chain employs TRBV11-3 and TRBJ1-6, with D possibly TRBD1 on 5 matching bases. The CDR3 consists of 12 residues. Germline CDR1 SGHNT, CDR2 YENEEA. Trimming cost V 11 bases and J 7 bases, with 12 bases left between them. CDR3 coding DNA: TGTGCCCCGCCGGGACGCAATTCACCCCTCCACTTT. Protein sequence: CAPPGRNSPLHF.